These 31 T cell receptor beta chains originate from one sample sequenced in a study of cytomegalovirus exposure and HLA in healthy donors. TCRdb keeps only in-frame clones here, not all; method: immunoSEQ multiplex PCR. Of hundreds of thousands of clones listed, 83% are singletons. The sample taken for sequencing was PBMCs. These receptors all come from a woman in her late teens or twenties in good health and CMV-seronegative.

On this clone itself: The same CDR3 arises from other DNA sequences in this sample as well. V and J are TRBV6-1 and TRBJ2-1; no clear D gene. The CDR3 has 13 residues. CDR1 MNHNS and CDR2 SASEGT come from the germline V gene. Trimming took off 6 bases at V and 2 bases at J, with 8 bases between the two ends. CDR3 DNA sequence: TGTGCCAGCAGGCGGTCCCCCTACAATGAGCAGTTCTTC. As protein: CASRRSPYNEQFF.

The chain is built from TRBV15 and TRBJ2-2; D ambiguous. The V and J ends lost 3 bases and 8 bases respectively, with 13 bases between them. Germline V lookup: CDR1 LNHNV, CDR2 YYDKDF (reference sequence). The CDR3 consists of 14 residues. The CDR3 DNA follows: TGTGCCACCAGCAGCTATGGAAGCAAGGGGGAGCTGTTTTTT. Protein: CATSSYGSKGELFF.

There are a few counts of this clone. This rearrangement joins TRBV19 to TRBJ1-2; 7 bases align to TRBD1. Looked up from germline, CDR1 is LNHDA and CDR2 is SQIVND (reference sequence). This CDR3 region has 18 residues. V lost 3 bases to trimming and J lost 0 bases; unmatched junction nucleotides: 13. The CDR3 DNA reads TGTGCCAGTAGTATCCACCCGGGACAGTCCTGGACTAACTATGGCTACACCTTC. Protein: CASSIHPGQSWTNYGYTF.

This clone was seen a single time. The chain is built from TRBV18 and TRBJ2-1; 8 bases are shared with TRBD1. The CDR3 is made up of 17 amino acids. The V gene end was trimmed by 3 bases and the J gene end by 0 bases; junction bases not matched to a gene: 7. CDR1 and CDR2 (germline): KGHSH, LQKENI. In nucleotides, the CDR3 is TGTGCCAGCTCACCCCACCGCGGGACAGGCTCCTACAATGAGCAGTTCTTC. Protein sequence: CASSPHRGTGSYNEQFF.

V usage is TRBV11-2 and J usage is TRBJ1-5; no definite D call. The germline CDR1 and CDR2 sequences are SGHAT and FQNNGV. V lost 0 bases and J 5 bases, leaving 8 bases between the germline ends. This CDR3 has 14 residues. CDR3 sequence (DNA): TGTGCCAGCAGCTTAGATCTTGGGGATCAGCCCCAGCATTTT. It yields the protein CASSLDLGDQPQHF.

This sequence joins TRBV9 and TRBJ1-3, with 10 bases fitting TRBD1. J gave up 3 bases and V 3 bases, and 6 bases lay outside the gene matches. In germline, CDR1 is SGDLS, CDR2 YYNGEE. This CDR3 comprises 16 residues. For the CDR3, the DNA is TGTGCCAGCAGCGCACGACAGGGGGCCTTTGGAAACACCATATATTTT. It translates to CASSARQGAFGNTIYF. Full variable domain (rest looked up from reference TRBV9 and TRBJ1-3): DSGVTQTPKHLITATGQRVTLRCSPRSGDLSVYWYQQSLDQGLQFLIQYYNGEERAKGNILERFSAQQFPDLHSELNLSSLELGDSALYFCASSARQGAFGNTIYFGEGSWLTVV.

The rearrangement joins TRBV28 to TRBJ1-5; no reliable D call. The V and J ends lost 6 bases and 4 bases respectively, with 10 bases between them. The CDR3 is made up of 13 amino acids. CDR1 MDHEN and CDR2 SYDVKM come from the germline V gene. The CDR3 DNA follows: TGTGCCAGCAGCGACCGGGGAAATCAGCCCCAGCATTTT. This translates into CASSDRGNQPQHF.

V gene TRBV7-9 combines with J gene TRBJ1-4; no clear D. CDR3 size: 12 residues. CDR1 SEHNR and CDR2 FQNEAQ come from the germline V gene (reference sequence). V lost 5 bases and J 8 bases, leaving 9 bases between the germline ends. The CDR3 sequence: CASSPVSEKLFF. The CDR3 DNA reads as TGTGCCAGCAGCCCCGTGTCCGAAAAACTGTTTTTT.

The CDR3 nucleotides are TGTGCCTGGAGTCTCGGAGAGTCAACCTACGAGCAGTACTTC. The encoded protein is CAWSLGESTYEQYF. V is TRBV30 and J is TRBJ2-7; D gene uncertain. The CDR3 runs to 14 residues. V was pared by 2 bases and J by 2 bases, with 13 bases between. Germline V gives CDR1 GTSNPN, CDR2 SVGIG (reference sequence).

This sequence joins TRBV7-9 and TRBJ1-1, with TRBD1 as a possible D gene (6 bases). The CDR3 contains 15 residues. V was shortened by 3 bases and J by 4 bases, with 15 bases between the two germline ends. Germline CDR1 and CDR2: SEHNR and FQNEAQ (reference sequence). CDR3 amino acids: CASSLTRDTGTEAFF. As DNA, the CDR3 is TGTGCCAGCAGCTTGACCCGGGACACCGGCACTGAAGCTTTCTTT.

The genes are TRBV4-1 and TRBJ1-2; D is possibly TRBD1 (5 bases). CDR1 and CDR2 from the germline V gene are MGHRA and YSYEKL. CDR3 length equals 15 residues. Trimming took 4 bases from V and 4 from J, leaving 16 bases between them. CDR3 in DNA: TGCGCCAGCAGCCCCGGGGGATCGTGGGCCTATGGCTACACCTTC. This translates into CASSPGGSWAYGYTF.

The chain combines TRBV10-1 with TRBJ2-2; D tentatively fits TRBD1 or TRBD2 (5 bases each). In germline, CDR1 is WNHNN, CDR2 SYGVQD (reference sequence). The CDR3 has 14 residues. V lost 5 bases and J 4 bases, leaving 11 bases between the germline ends. The CDR3 sequence: CASSLNGGTGELFF. The DNA of the CDR3 is TGCGCCAGCAGTCTAAATGGGGGCACCGGGGAGCTGTTTTTT.

This clone was detected once. The chain recombines TRBV6-5 with TRBJ1-2; D gene uncertain. With 0 bases removed from V and 0 bases from J, the gap between germline ends came to 5 bases. Per germline, CDR1 MNHEY and CDR2 SVGAGI. The CDR3 has 14 amino acids. The CDR3 coding sequence is TGTGCCAGCAGTTACTCACAGACTAACTATGGCTACACCTTC. This gives the protein CASSYSQTNYGYTF.

This chain links TRBV6-1 with TRBJ1-1; no reliable D call. The CDR3 length is 13 residues. V was cut by 0 bases and J by 3 bases, with 5 bases left in between. Germline assignment: CDR1 MNHNS and CDR2 SASEGT. DNA of the CDR3: TGTGCCAGCAGTGAAGCTAGGCACACTGAAGCTTTCTTT. It translates to CASSEARHTEAFF.

This clone was observed once. This chain joins TRBV19 and TRBJ1-2; D is ambiguous. This CDR3 spans 16 amino acids. Germline V gene sequence: CDR1 LNHDA, CDR2 SQIVND (reference sequence). The V end lost 4 bases, the J end lost 0 bases, and 15 bases lay between the germline ends. CDR3 amino acids: CASSTQSRRPNYGYTF. In nucleotides, the CDR3 is TGTGCCAGTAGTACCCAGTCCAGAAGGCCTAACTATGGCTACACCTTC.

The chain has TRBV2 and TRBJ2-7; 8 nucleotides agree with TRBD1. Per germline, CDR1 SNHLY and CDR2 FYNNEI. V was clipped by 6 bases and J by 3 bases; unmatched bases: 7. This CDR3 has 14 residues. The CDR3 protein is CASRPGTGGYEQYF. Here the CDR3 DNA reads TGTGCCAGCAGACCCGGGACAGGAGGCTACGAGCAGTACTTC. The full variable domain, completed using reference TRBV2 and TRBJ2-7, is EPEVTQTPSHQVTQMGQEVILRCVPISNHLYFYWYRQILGQKVEFLVSFYNNEISEKSEIFDDQFSVERPDGSNFTLKIRSTKLEDSAMYFCASRPGTGGYEQYFGPGTRLTVT.

In this sample, this clone turned up once. The chain recombines TRBV5-4 with TRBJ2-7; 9 positions agree with TRBD2. This CDR3 has 15 amino acids. CDR1 SGHNT and CDR2 YYREEE come from the germline V gene (reference sequence). The J segment lost 5 bases and the V segment lost 0 bases, leaving 6 bases of the junction unmatched. The CDR3 here is CASSLERGRAHEQYF. CDR3 nucleotides: TGTGCCAGCAGCTTGGAGCGCGGGAGGGCCCACGAGCAGTACTTC.

CDR3 DNA: TGCAGCGTTGCACTCGTGGGTCATGGCTACACCTTC. Translated: CSVALVGHGYTF. The chain joins TRBV29-1 to TRBJ1-2, with D hard to call. This CDR3 contains 12 residues. Germline V lookup: CDR1 SQVTM, CDR2 ANQGSEA. V was shortened by 4 bases and J by 6 bases, with 12 bases between the two germline ends.

V is TRBV15 and J is TRBJ2-5; no firm D call. CDR1 LNHNV and CDR2 YYDKDF come from the germline V gene (reference sequence). There are 14 residues in the CDR3. V was cut by 2 bases and J by 2 bases, with 9 bases left in between. CDR3 sequence (DNA): TGTGCCACCAGCAGAACCGGAGCTCAAGAGACCCAGTACTTC. Translating gives CATSRTGAQETQYF.

V usage is TRBV29-1 and J usage is TRBJ1-1; D is uncertain. V shed 7 bases and J shed 2 bases, with 8 bases lying between them. CDR1 is SQVTM and CDR2 is ANQGSEA in the germline V gene. The CDR3 totals 11 residues. CDR3 loop: CSGQTNTEAFF. For the CDR3, the DNA is TGCAGCGGGCAGACCAACACTGAAGCTTTCTTT. Combining the CDR3 with reference TRBV29-1 and TRBJ1-1 gives the whole variable domain SAVISQKPSRDICQRGTSLTIQCQVDSQVTMMFWYRQQPGQSLTLIATANQGSEATYESGFVIDKFPISRPNLTFSTLTVSNMSPEDSSIYLCSGQTNTEAFFGQGTRLTVV.

The chain joins TRBV7-7 to TRBJ2-5; D is uncertain. The V end lost 0 bases, the J end lost 5 bases, and 7 bases lay between the germline ends. Germline V lookup: CDR1 SSHAT, CDR2 FNYEAQ (reference sequence). The CDR3 runs 13 residues. The CDR3 DNA reads as TGTGCCAGCAGCTTAGCCCCCCGGGAGACCCAGTACTTC. It yields the protein CASSLAPRETQYF.

This rearrangement joins TRBV5-1 to TRBJ2-3; tentative D call: TRBD2 (5 bases). The CDR3 covers 14 residues. The germline V and J ends were trimmed by 0 bases and 6 bases, with 11 bases remaining between them. Germline lookup yields CDR1 SGHRS and CDR2 YFSETQ. CDR3: CASSLAGDRDTQYF. In nucleotides, the CDR3 is TGCGCCAGCAGCTTGGCCGGGGATCGGGATACGCAGTATTTT.

The gene calls are TRBV18 and TRBJ1-3; D unresolved. This CDR3 is built from 15 residues. Trimming took 3 bases from V and 0 from J, leaving 9 bases between them. From germline, CDR1 is KGHSH and CDR2 LQKENI. Written as DNA, the CDR3 is TGTGCCAGCTCACCCGACTGGGGCTCTGGAAACACCATATATTTT. Translation: CASSPDWGSGNTIYF.

The genes are TRBV29-1 and TRBJ2-4; unclear D gene. The V end lost 6 bases, the J end lost 5 bases, and 8 bases lay between the germline ends. The germline CDR1 and CDR2 sequences are SQVTM and ANQGSEA. This CDR3 is 11 amino acids long. CDR3 nucleotides: TGCAGCGTGAATCAGGAAAACATTCAGTACTTC. Protein sequence: CSVNQENIQYF. Full variable domain (rest looked up from reference TRBV29-1 and TRBJ2-4): SAVISQKPSRDICQRGTSLTIQCQVDSQVTMMFWYRQQPGQSLTLIATANQGSEATYESGFVIDKFPISRPNLTFSTLTVSNMSPEDSSIYLCSVNQENIQYFGAGTRLSVL.

Ten or more counts support this clone. CDR3 in DNA: TGTGCCAGCAGTGACGGCCTGAACACTGAAGCTTTCTTT. This sequence encodes CASSDGLNTEAFF. The V call is TRBV6-4, the J call TRBJ1-1; unclear D gene. CDR1 is MRHNA, CDR2 SNTAGT, per germline. This CDR3 spans 13 amino acids. Trimming cost V 2 bases and J 0 bases, with 4 bases left between them.

This clone has only one observation. CDR3 in DNA: TGCAGCGTTGCAACTAGCGGGGGGGTATCCTACAATGAGCAGTTCTTC. Protein sequence: CSVATSGGVSYNEQFF. This sequence joins TRBV29-1 and TRBJ2-1, with 13 bases fitting TRBD2. Germline trimming cut 4 bases from V and 1 base from J; bases unmatched to any gene: 4. CDR3 length equals 16 residues. Germline values: CDR1 SQVTM, CDR2 ANQGSEA.

The chain employs TRBV19 and TRBJ2-3; 13 bases map to TRBD2. CDR1 and CDR2 (germline): LNHDA, SQIVND (reference sequence). The CDR3 consists of 18 residues. The V segment lost 4 bases and the J segment 0 bases; nucleotides outside the gene matches: 7. The CDR3 bases are TGTGCCAGTAGTAATCCGGGACTAGCGGGATCTAGCACAGATACGCAGTATTTT. Its translation is CASSNPGLAGSSTDTQYF.

V and J are TRBV4-1 and TRBJ2-2; 8 bases match TRBD2. The germline gives CDR1 MGHRA, CDR2 YSYEKL. The CDR3 is 16 amino acids. Trimming at V came to 0 bases and at J to 5 bases, leaving 5 bases not matched to a gene. The CDR3 DNA is TGCGCCAGCAGCCAAGATAAGATAGCGGGAACCGGGGAGCTGTTTTTT. Translation gives CASSQDKIAGTGELFF.

This chain connects TRBV2 to TRBJ2-3; 16 positions match TRBD2. J was trimmed by 6 bases and V by 4 bases; bases with no gene match: 1. The CDR3 is 15 residues long. Looked up from germline, CDR1 is SNHLY and CDR2 is FYNNEI. The DNA of the CDR3 is TGTGCCAGCAGTGGGGGACTAGCGGGAGGGGATACGCAGTATTTT. It yields the protein CASSGGLAGGDTQYF.

The chain links TRBV27 to TRBJ2-7; no firm D call. Per germline, CDR1 MNHEY and CDR2 SMNVEV (reference sequence). V dropped 3 bases and J dropped 2 bases, with 11 bases sitting between them. The CDR3 totals 14 residues. The CDR3 loop reads CASSFGGSAYEQYF. The CDR3 bases are TGTGCCAGCAGTTTCGGCGGAAGCGCCTACGAGCAGTACTTC.

The genes are TRBV7-3 and TRBJ1-1; D may be TRBD1 (6 bases). The CDR3 is 15 residues long. Trimming cost V 4 bases and J 4 bases, with 16 bases left between them. Germline V CDR1 and CDR2: SGHTA, FQGTGA. CDR3 coding DNA: TGTGCCAGCAGCTCCCAATCGGGGGGCTTCACTGAAGCTTTCTTT. Amino acids: CASSSQSGGFTEAFF.